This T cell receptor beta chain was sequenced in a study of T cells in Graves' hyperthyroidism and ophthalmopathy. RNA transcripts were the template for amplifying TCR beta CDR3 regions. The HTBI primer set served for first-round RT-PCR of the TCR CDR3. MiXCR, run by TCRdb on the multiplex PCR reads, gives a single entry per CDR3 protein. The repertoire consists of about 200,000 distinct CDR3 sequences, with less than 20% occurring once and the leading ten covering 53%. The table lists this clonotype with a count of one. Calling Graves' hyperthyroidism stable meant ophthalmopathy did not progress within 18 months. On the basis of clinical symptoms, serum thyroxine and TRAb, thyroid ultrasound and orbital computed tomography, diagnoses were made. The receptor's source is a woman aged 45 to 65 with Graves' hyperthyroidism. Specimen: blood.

The DNA for the CDR3 is TGTGCCAGCAGTTTCTCTCCCCAGGGGTCCTACGAGCAGTACTTC. Translating it yields CASSFSPQGSYEQYF. The rearrangement links TRBV12-3 or TRBV12-4 to TRBJ2-7; D may be TRBD1 (6 bases). The length of the CDR3 is 15 residues. V was clipped by 3 bases and J by 1 base, with 13 bases between them.